This entry describes one T cell receptor (beta chain). These data are taken from a study of blood T cells in healthy people across ages. About the study: In model experiments, template switching was able to capture about one barcoded beta molecule for every two T cells that were present.

Germline loops: CDR1 SGHNT, CDR2 YYREEE (reference sequence). V gave up 2 bases and J gave up 3 bases, with 12 bases separating them. The CDR3 is 14 amino acids. Primers used in a second PCR of about 6 to 11 cycles were a sample-barcoded 5' primer and a J-beta primer mix. Every sample returned 2.5 million or more CDR3-containing paired-end reads. TCRdb processed the 5' RACE reads anew with MiXCR; each CDR3 protein has one entry. The sample carries roughly 1,500,000 distinct CDR3 sequences, roughly 32% recorded once. The rearrangement uses TRBV5-4 and TRBJ2-7, with a weak D call TRBD2 (5 bases). This TCR was recovered from a woman in her thirties in good health. Material for sequencing was blood. The CDR3 DNA is TGTGCCAGCAGCTTATCCGAGGGCTACTACGAGCAGTACTTC. Amino acids: CASSLSEGYYEQYF. The entire variable domain, with the rest obtained from reference TRBV5-4 and TRBJ2-7, is as follows: ETGVTQSPTHLIKTRGQQVTLRCSSQSGHNTVSWYQQALGQGPQFIFQYYREEENGRGNFPPRFSGLQFPNYSSELNVNALELDDSALYLCASSLSEGYYEQYFGPGTRLTVT.